This TCR beta chain was recovered during a study of blood T cell repertoires in COVID-19. In the study overall: The United States, Italy and Spain were the sources of the acute and convalescent COVID-19 samples. T cells, B-cell-depleted T cells, or PBMCs provided the cDNA or gDNA that served as material.

V dropped 0 bases and J dropped 2 bases, with 14 bases sitting between them. The germline V gene encodes CDR1 SGHRS and CDR2 YFSETQ. CDR3 size: 16 residues. In the authors' methods: Amplified reference gene primers provided the basis for estimating nucleated cell counts. Repertoires were generated with immunoSEQ multiplex PCR, while TCRdb's copy carries only in-frame clones and drops some. The DNA was the basis for D and trimming; V, J and clone size are from that table. Altogether more than 250,000 clones are present, nearly 90% being singletons, with the ten largest covering about 1.8%. Participants' own reports of clinical history determined their cohort assignment.

The sequencing input was PBMCs or T cells enriched from blood (not recorded which). The TCR originated in a young woman with acute COVID-19. This sequence joins TRBV5-1 and TRBJ2-5, with D maybe TRBD2 (6 bases). CDR3: CASSLAGSGIQETQYF. In DNA, the CDR3 is TGCGCCAGCAGCTTGGCCGGGAGCGGTATACAAGAGACCCAGTACTTC.